The TCR beta chain described here comes from a study of Ad26.COV2.S vaccination and SARS-CoV-2 variants. The method was immunoSEQ multiplex PCR; TCRdb's version includes in-frame clones alone and lacks a portion of them. This sample has nearly 95,000 clones, with less than 85% found just once. Note on this clone: Other DNA sequences in this sample translate to the same CDR3.

Deletions cut 6 bases from V and 7 bases from J, with 10 bases between. Germline V gene data show CDR1 as LNHDA and CDR2 as SQIVND (reference sequence). This CDR3 is 12 amino acids long. The chain carries TRBV19 and TRBJ2-1, with D tentatively TRBD2 (5 bases). This TCR came from a human donor who had recovered from COVID-19. Sequences were derived from peripheral blood, sampled after recovery from COVID-19. The CDR3 bases are TGTGCCAGTAGCAGGACTCCAAATGAGCAGTTCTTC. Encoded protein: CASSRTPNEQFF.